The next 7 T cell receptor beta chains were all read from a single sample in a study of CD8 T cells in Susac syndrome (dated by TCRdb to about 2019). Library construction relied on the immunoSEQ multiplex PCR assay. RNA was extracted using the RNeasy kit, and roughly 0.45 to 1 ug of the RNA was reverse transcribed with random hexamers. Starting from the raw public reads, TCRdb applied fastp trimming at Q25, assembled clones with MiXCR and retained in-frame beta chains. Every entry covers one CDR3 protein and lists the most common genes and DNA from its rows. This sample gives around 280,000 distinct CDR3 sequences in total; about 92% of them show up just once. Less than 0.08% of the sample rests with the top ten. Material: CD4+ T cells from PBMCs. Source of these receptors: a human donor with multiple sclerosis.

The chain links TRBV3-1 to TRBJ2-5; 8 bases match TRBD1. The germline V gene encodes CDR1 LGHDT and CDR2 YNNKEL (reference sequence). The ends lost 4 bases at V and 6 bases at J; junction bases unmatched: 4. The CDR3 has 13 amino acids. The chain's CDR3 is CASSPRTGKTQYF. Written as DNA, the CDR3 is TGTGCCAGCAGCCCCCGGACAGGGAAGACCCAGTACTTC.

The genes are TRBV15 and TRBJ2-1; no clear D. Between the trimmed V and J ends, which lost 0 bases and 2 bases, there was a span of 11 bases. Germline-derived CDR1 and CDR2 are LNHNV and YYDKDF (reference sequence). The CDR3 totals 16 residues. The CDR3 sequence is CATSREFYDPYNEQFF. CDR3 sequence (DNA): TGTGCCACCAGCAGAGAATTTTACGATCCCTACAATGAGCAGTTCTTC.

The chain combines TRBV3-1 with TRBJ1-1; the match to TRBD1 covers 7 bases. The trim removed 1 base at V and 11 bases at J, leaving 10 bases unmatched. Per the germline V gene, CDR1 is LGHDT and CDR2 is YNNKEL (reference sequence). The CDR3 has 14 amino acids. The CDR3 bases are TGTGCCAGCAGCCAAGGGGGAGGGGGCAGGGACGCTTTCTTT. This gives the protein CASSQGGGGRDAFF.

This rearrangement joins TRBV20-1 to TRBJ2-1; TRBD2 matches 7 bases. There are 14 residues in the CDR3. V shed 8 bases and J 5 bases; nucleotides not matched to a gene: 12. CDR1 and CDR2 (germline): DFQATT, SNEGSKA (reference sequence). The CDR3, as DNA: TGCAGTAGCATAGAGACTAGCCGTAACAATGAGCAGTTCTTC. Translating gives CSSIETSRNNEQFF.

The chain links TRBV18 to TRBJ2-7, with D tentatively TRBD1 (5 bases). Trimming cost V 0 bases and J 4 bases, with 10 bases left between them. Germline V CDR1 and CDR2: KGHSH, LQKENI. This CDR3 comprises 14 residues. CDR3 residues: CASSPPSRAYEQYF. CDR3 in DNA: TGTGCCAGCTCACCACCGTCCAGGGCTTACGAGCAGTACTTC.

This rearrangement joins TRBV12-3 or TRBV12-4 to TRBJ2-4, with D maybe TRBD2 (6 bases). The CDR3 length is 16 residues. Between the trimmed V and J ends, which lost 1 base and 11 bases, there was a span of 21 bases. The CDR3 nucleotides are TGTGCCAGCAGTTTAGAGGATGGGGGGTTTCGCGATCTTCAGTACTTC. Its protein product is CASSLEDGGFRDLQYF.

The chain uses TRBV20-1 and TRBJ1-2, with 9 bases lining up with TRBD1. The CDR3 totals 17 residues. CDR1 is DFQATT and CDR2 is SNEGSKA in the germline V gene (reference sequence). Losses at the gene ends were 0 bases for V and 6 bases for J; bases not matched to a gene: 14. The CDR3 reads CSARDKGPTGGVHGYTF. The CDR3 nucleotides are TGCAGTGCTAGAGATAAGGGGCCGACAGGGGGGGTTCATGGCTACACCTTC.